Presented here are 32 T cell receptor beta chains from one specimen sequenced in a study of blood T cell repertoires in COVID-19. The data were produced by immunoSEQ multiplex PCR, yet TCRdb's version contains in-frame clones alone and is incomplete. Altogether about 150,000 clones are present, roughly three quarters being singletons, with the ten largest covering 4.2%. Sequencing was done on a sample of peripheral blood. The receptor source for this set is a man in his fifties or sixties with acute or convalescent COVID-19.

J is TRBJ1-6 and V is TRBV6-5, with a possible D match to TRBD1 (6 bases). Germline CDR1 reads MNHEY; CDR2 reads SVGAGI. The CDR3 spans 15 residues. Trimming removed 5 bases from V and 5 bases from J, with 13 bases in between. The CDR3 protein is CASSIQGIDNSPLHF. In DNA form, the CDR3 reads TGTGCCAGCAGTATACAGGGAATTGATAATTCACCCCTCCACTTT.

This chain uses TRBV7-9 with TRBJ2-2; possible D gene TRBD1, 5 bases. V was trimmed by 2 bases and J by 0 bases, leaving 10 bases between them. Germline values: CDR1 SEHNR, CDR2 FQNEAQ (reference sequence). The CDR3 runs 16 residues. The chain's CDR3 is CASSLRGHANTGELFF. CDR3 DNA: TGTGCCAGCAGCTTAAGGGGTCACGCGAACACCGGGGAGCTGTTTTTT.

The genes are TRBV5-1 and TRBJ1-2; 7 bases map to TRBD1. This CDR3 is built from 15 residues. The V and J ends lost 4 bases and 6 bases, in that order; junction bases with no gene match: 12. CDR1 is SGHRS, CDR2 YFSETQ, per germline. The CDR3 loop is CASSPTGQATNGYTF. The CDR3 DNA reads TGCGCCAGCAGCCCGACCGGACAGGCGACAAATGGCTACACCTTC.

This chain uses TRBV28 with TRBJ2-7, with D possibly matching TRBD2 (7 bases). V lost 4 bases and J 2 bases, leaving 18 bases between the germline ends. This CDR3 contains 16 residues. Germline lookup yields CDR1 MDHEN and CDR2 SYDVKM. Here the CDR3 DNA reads TGTGCCAGCAGTTCCAGAGGGGGAGGGCCAGCCTACGAGCAGTACTTC. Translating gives CASSSRGGGPAYEQYF.

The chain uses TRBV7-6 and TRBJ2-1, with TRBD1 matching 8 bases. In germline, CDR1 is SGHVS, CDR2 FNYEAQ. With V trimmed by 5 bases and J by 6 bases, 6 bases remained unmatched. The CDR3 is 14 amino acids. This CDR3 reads CASSARQGSNEQFF. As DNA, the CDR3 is TGTGCCAGCAGCGCTCGACAGGGGAGCAATGAGCAGTTCTTC.

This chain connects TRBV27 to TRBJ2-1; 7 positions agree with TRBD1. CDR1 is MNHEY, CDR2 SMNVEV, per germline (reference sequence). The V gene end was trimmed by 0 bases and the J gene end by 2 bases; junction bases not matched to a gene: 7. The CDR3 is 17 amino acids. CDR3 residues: CASSLSTGAGAYNEQFF. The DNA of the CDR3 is TGTGCCAGCAGTTTATCCACAGGGGCGGGCGCCTACAATGAGCAGTTCTTC.

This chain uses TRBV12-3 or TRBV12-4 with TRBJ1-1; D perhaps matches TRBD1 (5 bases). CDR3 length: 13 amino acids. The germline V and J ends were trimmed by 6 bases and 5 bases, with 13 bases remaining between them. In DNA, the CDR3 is TGTGCCAGCAGCTCCACGGGGGGGACTGAAGCTTTCTTT. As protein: CASSSTGGTEAFF.

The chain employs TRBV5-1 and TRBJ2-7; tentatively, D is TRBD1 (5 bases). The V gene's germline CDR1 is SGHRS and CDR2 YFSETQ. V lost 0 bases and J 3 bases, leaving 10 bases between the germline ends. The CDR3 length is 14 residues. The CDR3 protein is CASSLGTPNYEQYF. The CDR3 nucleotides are TGCGCCAGCAGCTTGGGGACACCTAACTACGAGCAGTACTTC.

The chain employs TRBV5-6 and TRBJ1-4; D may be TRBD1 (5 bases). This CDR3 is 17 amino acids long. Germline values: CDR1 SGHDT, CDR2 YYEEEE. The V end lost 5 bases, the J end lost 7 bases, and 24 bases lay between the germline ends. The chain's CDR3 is CASRRRGLTAKSEKLFF. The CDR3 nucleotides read TGTGCCAGCAGAAGGAGGGGACTTACCGCAAAGAGTGAAAAACTGTTTTTT.

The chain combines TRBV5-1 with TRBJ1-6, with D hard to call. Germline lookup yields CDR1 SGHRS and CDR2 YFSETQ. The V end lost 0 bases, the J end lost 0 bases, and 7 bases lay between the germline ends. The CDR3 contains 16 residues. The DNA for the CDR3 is TGCGCCAGCAGCTTGGGGGAGAGCTCCTATAATTCACCCCTCCACTTT. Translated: CASSLGESSYNSPLHF.

The CDR3 DNA reads as TGTGCCAGCAGTTACGGCGGGGGCCCGGCGACCGAGCAGTACTTC. Its protein product is CASSYGGGPATEQYF. This chain joins TRBV6-5 and TRBJ2-7; D is perhaps TRBD2 (7 bases). Trimming removed 2 bases at V and 6 bases at J, with 17 bases between. Per the germline V gene, CDR1 is MNHEY and CDR2 is SVGAGI. This CDR3 contains 15 residues.

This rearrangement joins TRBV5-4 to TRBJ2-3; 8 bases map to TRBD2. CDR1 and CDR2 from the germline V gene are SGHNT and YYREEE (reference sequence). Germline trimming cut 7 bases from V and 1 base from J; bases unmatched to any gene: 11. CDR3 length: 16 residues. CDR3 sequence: CASDLVGREGTDTQYF. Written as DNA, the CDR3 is TGTGCCAGCGACCTGGTGGGGCGGGAGGGCACAGATACGCAGTATTTT. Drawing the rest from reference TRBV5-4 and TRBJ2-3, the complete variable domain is ETGVTQSPTHLIKTRGQQVTLRCSSQSGHNTVSWYQQALGQGPQFIFQYYREEENGRGNFPPRFSGLQFPNYSSELNVNALELDDSALYLCASDLVGREGTDTQYFGPGTRLTVL.

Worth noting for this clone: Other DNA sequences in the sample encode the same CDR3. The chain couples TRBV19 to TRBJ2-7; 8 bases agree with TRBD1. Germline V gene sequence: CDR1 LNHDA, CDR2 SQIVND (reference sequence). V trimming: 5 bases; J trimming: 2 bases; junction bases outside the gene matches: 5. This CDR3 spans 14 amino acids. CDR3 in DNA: TGTGCCAGTAGTGACAGGGGTTGGACCTACGAGCAGTACTTC. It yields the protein CASSDRGWTYEQYF.

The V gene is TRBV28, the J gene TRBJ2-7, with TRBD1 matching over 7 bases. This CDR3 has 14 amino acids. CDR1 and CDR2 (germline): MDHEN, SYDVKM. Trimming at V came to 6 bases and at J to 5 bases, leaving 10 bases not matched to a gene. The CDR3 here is CASRPDADRDEQYF. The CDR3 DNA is TGTGCCAGCAGGCCCGACGCCGACAGGGACGAGCAGTACTTC.

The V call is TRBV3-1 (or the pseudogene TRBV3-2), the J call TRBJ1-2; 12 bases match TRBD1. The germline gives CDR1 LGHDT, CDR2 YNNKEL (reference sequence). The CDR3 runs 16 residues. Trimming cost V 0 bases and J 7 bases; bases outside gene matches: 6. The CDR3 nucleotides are TGTGCCAGCAGCCAAGATATGGGACAGGGGGCCGGTGGCTACACCTTC. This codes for CASSQDMGQGAGGYTF.

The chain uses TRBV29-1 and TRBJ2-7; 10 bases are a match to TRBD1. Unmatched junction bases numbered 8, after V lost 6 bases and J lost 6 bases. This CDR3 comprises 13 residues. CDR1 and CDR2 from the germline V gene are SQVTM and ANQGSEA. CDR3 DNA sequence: TGCAGCGTGGGGGTCGACAGGGGGCGCGAGCAGTACTTC. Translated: CSVGVDRGREQYF.

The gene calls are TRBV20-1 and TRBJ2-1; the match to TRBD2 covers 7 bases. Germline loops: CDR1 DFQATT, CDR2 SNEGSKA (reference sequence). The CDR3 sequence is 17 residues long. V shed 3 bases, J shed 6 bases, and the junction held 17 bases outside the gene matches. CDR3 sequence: CSASRPDYGGRPNEQFF. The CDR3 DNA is TGCAGTGCTAGTCGCCCTGACTATGGCGGGAGACCCAATGAGCAGTTCTTC.

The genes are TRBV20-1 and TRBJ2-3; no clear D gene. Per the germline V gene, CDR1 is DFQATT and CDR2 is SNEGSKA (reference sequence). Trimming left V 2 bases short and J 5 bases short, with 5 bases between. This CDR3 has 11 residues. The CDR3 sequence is CSARNLDTQYF. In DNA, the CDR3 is TGCAGTGCTAGAAATCTAGATACGCAGTATTTT.

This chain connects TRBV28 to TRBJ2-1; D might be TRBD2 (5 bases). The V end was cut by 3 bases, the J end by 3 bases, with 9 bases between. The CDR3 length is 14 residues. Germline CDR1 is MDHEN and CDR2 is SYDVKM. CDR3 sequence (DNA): TGTGCCAGCAGTTTTCAACTAGGCTACAATGAGCAGTTCTTC. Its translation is CASSFQLGYNEQFF.

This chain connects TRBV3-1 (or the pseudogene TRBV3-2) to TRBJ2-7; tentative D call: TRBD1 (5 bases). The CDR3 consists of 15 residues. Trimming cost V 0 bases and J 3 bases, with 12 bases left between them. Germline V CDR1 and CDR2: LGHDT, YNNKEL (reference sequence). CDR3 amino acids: CASSQDGAVLYEQYF. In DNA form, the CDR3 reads TGTGCCAGCAGCCAAGATGGGGCAGTTCTCTACGAGCAGTACTTC.

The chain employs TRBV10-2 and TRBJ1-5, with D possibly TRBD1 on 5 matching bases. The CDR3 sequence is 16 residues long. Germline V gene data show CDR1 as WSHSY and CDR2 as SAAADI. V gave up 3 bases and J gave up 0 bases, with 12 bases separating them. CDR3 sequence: CASSDPDRISNQPQHF. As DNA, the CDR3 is TGCGCCAGCAGTGACCCCGACAGAATTAGCAATCAGCCCCAGCATTTT.

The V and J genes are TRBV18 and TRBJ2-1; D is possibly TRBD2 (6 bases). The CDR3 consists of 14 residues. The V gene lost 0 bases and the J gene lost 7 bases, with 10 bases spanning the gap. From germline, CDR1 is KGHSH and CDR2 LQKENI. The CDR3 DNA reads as TGTGCCAGCTCACCACCGGGCGGGAAAAATGAGCAGTTCTTC. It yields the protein CASSPPGGKNEQFF.

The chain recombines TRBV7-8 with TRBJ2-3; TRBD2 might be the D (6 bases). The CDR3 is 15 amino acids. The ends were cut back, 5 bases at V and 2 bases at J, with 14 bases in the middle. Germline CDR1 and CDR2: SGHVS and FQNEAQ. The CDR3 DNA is TGTGCCAGCAGCCCCACCGGGACTTACACAGATACGCAGTATTTT. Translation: CASSPTGTYTDTQYF. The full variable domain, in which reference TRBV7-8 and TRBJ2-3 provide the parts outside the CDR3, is GAGVSQSPRYKVAKRGQDVALRCDPISGHVSLFWYQQALGQGPEFLTYFQNEAQLDKSGLPSDRFFAERPEGSVSTLKIQRTQQEDSAVYLCASSPTGTYTDTQYFGPGTRLTVL.

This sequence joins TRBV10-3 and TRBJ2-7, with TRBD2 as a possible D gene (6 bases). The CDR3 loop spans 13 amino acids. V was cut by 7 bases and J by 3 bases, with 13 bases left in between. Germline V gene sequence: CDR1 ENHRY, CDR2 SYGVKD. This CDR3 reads CAIKGEVYYEQYF. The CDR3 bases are TGTGCCATCAAAGGGGAGGTCTACTACGAGCAGTACTTC.

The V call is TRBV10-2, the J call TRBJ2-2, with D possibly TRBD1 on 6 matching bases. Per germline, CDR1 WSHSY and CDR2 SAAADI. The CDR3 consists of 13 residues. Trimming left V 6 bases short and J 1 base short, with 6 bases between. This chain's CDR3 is CASRTGNTGELFF. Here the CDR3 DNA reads TGCGCCAGCAGGACAGGGAACACCGGGGAGCTGTTTTTT.

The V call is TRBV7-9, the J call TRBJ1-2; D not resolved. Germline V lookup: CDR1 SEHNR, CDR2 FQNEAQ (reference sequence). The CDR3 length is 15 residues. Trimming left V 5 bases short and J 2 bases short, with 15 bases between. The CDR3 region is CASSPISGFNYGYTF. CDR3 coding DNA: TGTGCCAGCAGCCCTATCAGCGGTTTCAACTATGGCTACACCTTC.

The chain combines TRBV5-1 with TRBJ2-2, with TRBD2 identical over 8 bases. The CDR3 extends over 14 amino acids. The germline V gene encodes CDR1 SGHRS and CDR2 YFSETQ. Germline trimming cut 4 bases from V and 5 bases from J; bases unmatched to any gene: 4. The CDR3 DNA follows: TGCGCCAGCAGCCCGGGAGGGTCGACCGGGGAGCTGTTTTTT. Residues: CASSPGGSTGELFF.

CDR3 region: CASSLSRDEQYF. The CDR3 coding sequence is TGTGCCAGCAGCTTGTCCAGGGACGAGCAGTACTTC. The chain has TRBV5-4 and TRBJ2-7, with D perhaps matching TRBD1 (5 bases). The germline V gene has CDR1 SGHNT and CDR2 YYREEE (reference sequence). This CDR3 comprises 12 residues. The V and J ends lost 1 base and 5 bases respectively, with 7 bases between them.

In nucleotides, the CDR3 is TGTGCCAGCAGCCCACTAGCGAGCACCGGGGAGCTGTTTTTT. Encoded protein: CASSPLASTGELFF. V usage is TRBV11-3 and J usage is TRBJ2-2; TRBD2 aligns across 7 bases. This CDR3 spans 14 amino acids. Germline values: CDR1 SGHNT, CDR2 YENEEA. V lost 5 bases, J lost 4 bases, and 4 bases stayed unmatched.

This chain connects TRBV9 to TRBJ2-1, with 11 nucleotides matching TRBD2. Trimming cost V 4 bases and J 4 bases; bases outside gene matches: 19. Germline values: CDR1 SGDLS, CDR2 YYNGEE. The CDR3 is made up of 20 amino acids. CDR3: CASSPRGINLAGGGYNEQFF. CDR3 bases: TGTGCCAGCAGCCCCCGTGGGATTAATCTAGCGGGAGGAGGTTACAATGAGCAGTTCTTC.

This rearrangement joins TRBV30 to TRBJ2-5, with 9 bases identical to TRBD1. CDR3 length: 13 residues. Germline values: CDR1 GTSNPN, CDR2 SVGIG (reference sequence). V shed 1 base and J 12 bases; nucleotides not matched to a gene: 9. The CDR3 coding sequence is TGTGCCTGGAGTGCCTCACGACAGGGGGGCGAGTACTTC. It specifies CAWSASRQGGEYF. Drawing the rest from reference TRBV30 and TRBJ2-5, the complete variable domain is SQTIHQWPATLVQPVGSPLSLECTVEGTSNPNLYWYRQAAGRGLQLLFYSVGIGQISSEVPQNLSASRPQDRQFILSSKKLLLSDSGFYLCAWSASRQGGEYFGPGTRLLVL.

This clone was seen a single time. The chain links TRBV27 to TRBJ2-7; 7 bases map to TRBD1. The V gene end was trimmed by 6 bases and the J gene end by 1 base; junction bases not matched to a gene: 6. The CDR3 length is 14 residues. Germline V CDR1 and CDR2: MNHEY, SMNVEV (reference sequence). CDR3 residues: CASRQGPLSYEQYF. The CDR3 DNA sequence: TGTGCCAGCAGACAGGGGCCCTTATCCTACGAGCAGTACTTC.